This TCR beta chain was sequenced for a study of neurological immune-mediated disorders. The cDNA was generated by 5'RACE with 10-nucleotide random UMIs. A single record per CDR3 protein comes from TCRdb applying MiXCR to the 5' RACE reads. This sample has 77,000 or so distinct CDR3 sequences, with about 9.7% found just once. Between the trimmed V and J ends, which lost 5 bases and 5 bases, there was a span of 18 bases. The CDR3 runs 15 residues. Germline V gene lookup returns CDR1 SGHTA and CDR2 FQGNSA. The clonotype originates from a man aged 45-65 years in good health. The chain is built from TRBV7-2 and TRBJ1-1; D remains ambiguous. Sequencing input: PBMCs. The CDR3: CASSDRGLAGTEAFF. The CDR3, as DNA: TGTGCCAGCAGCGATAGAGGTCTGGCGGGGACTGAAGCTTTCTTT.